Detailed here is one T cell receptor (beta chain). Its antigen is unknown. V was cut by 1 base and J by 1 base, with 9 bases left in between. The V gene's germline CDR1 is SGHRS and CDR2 YFSETQ. This CDR3 region has 14 residues. These data come from a study of OX40 agonist ivuxolimab in advanced cancers. Across the whole study: Prior anti-PD-1, anti-PD-L1 or anti-CTLA-4 therapy was allowed; around 40% had some. Three patients showed partial responses: one hepatocellular carcinoma and two cutaneous melanoma cases.

TCRdb's copy holds only in-frame clones and misses some; the assay was immunoSEQ multiplex PCR. Altogether around 95,000 clones are present, approximately 90% being singletons, with the ten largest covering roughly 0.75%. Findings and caveats of the study: Relative to CD4+ cells, CD8+ T cells on average had more expanded clones.

The clonotype comes from an adult with an advanced solid tumor such as melanoma, head and neck, liver or kidney cancer. Material: CD4+ or CD8+ T cells sorted from blood, obtained in a trial of the OX40 agonist ivuxolimab. V usage is TRBV5-1 and J usage is TRBJ2-7, with TRBD1 as a possible D gene (6 bases). The CDR3: CASSLSQGSYEQYF. The CDR3 nucleotides read TGCGCCAGCAGCTTGTCACAGGGTTCCTACGAGCAGTACTTC.